This is a list of T cell receptor beta chains from one sample in a study of blood T cells in healthy people across ages. Each CDR3 protein is one row after TCRdb ran MiXCR on the 5' RACE reads. There are about 830,000 distinct CDR3 sequences in the sample; 55% to 65% occur only once, and roughly a quarter lies in the top ten. Sample: blood. These receptors originate from a man under 40 in good health. CDR3s include the opening cysteine and the closing phenylalanine or tryptophan. The order of the fields is J gene, clone size, CDR3 length, V gene, D gene, CDR3 DNA, CDR3 protein. D genes are given only for firm matches. Expanded clones are given a class, and other clones once, few, many or no size at all.

TRBJ1-1 | once | 14 | TRBV2 | - | TGTGCCAGCAGTGCGAATGGACTGAACACTGAAGCTTTCTTT | CASSANGLNTEAFF
TRBJ1-2 | few | 14 | TRBV7-9 | - | TGTGCCAGCAGCCAAGAGGACGGCCTCTATGGCTACACCTTC | CASSQEDGLYGYTF
TRBJ2-7 | once | 15 | TRBV24-1 | TRBD2 | TGTGCCACCGCGGGAGGACGAGGGAGCTCCTACGAGCAGTACTTC | CATAGGRGSSYEQYF
TRBJ2-1 | - | 16 | TRBV9 | - | TGCGCCAGCAGCGAGGGGGTGGGGGCCTTATACAATGAGCAGTTCTTC | CASSEGVGALYNEQFF
TRBJ2-2 | - | 17 | TRBV12-3/TRBV12-4 | TRBD2 | TGTGCCAGCAGTTCCTGGACTAGCGGGGCGAACACCGGGGAGCTGTTTTTT | CASSSWTSGANTGELFF
TRBJ2-5 | - | 14 | TRBV9 | - | TGTGCCAGCAGCGTAGTAGGTAGCCGGGAGACCCAGTACTTC | CASSVVGSRETQYF
TRBJ1-1 | once | 13 | TRBV28 | - | TGTGCCAGCAGGGCCAACAGATTTTCTGAAGCTTTCTTT | CASRANRFSEAFF
TRBJ2-5 | - | 16 | TRBV12-3/TRBV12-4 | - | TGTGCCAGCAGTGCCGAGGGGGCGCGGGGGGTAGAGACCCAGTACTTC | CASSAEGARGVETQYF
TRBJ2-5 | - | 15 | TRBV6-5 | TRBD1 | TGTGCCAGCAGCGGACAGGGTTGGGGCCAAGAGACCCAGTACTTC | CASSGQGWGQETQYF
TRBJ2-1 | - | 20 | TRBV4-2 | TRBD2 | TGTGCCAGCAGCCAGCTCGGGACTAGCGGGGGGGCCGGATCGGTGAATGAGCAGTTCTTC | CASSQLGTSGGAGSVNEQFF
TRBJ2-1 | - | 16 | TRBV2 | TRBD2 | TGTGCCAGCAGGCGAGTGGGGCTAGCGGGGGTATCTGAGCAGTTCTTC | CASRRVGLAGVSEQFF
TRBJ2-7 | - | 14 | TRBV14 | - | TGTGCCAGCAGCCTACCGAATCAGGGGTACGAGCAGTACTTC | CASSLPNQGYEQYF
TRBJ2-7 | - | 12 | TRBV6-5 | - | TGTGCCAGCAACTCAGGGGCCTGGGAGCAGTACTTC | CASNSGAWEQYF
TRBJ2-3 | - | 12 | TRBV29-1 | TRBD1 | TGCAGCGTTGCACAGGGGAAAGATACGCAGTATTTT | CSVAQGKDTQYF
TRBJ2-1 | - | 15 | TRBV20-1 | TRBD2 | TGCAGTGCTAGGCCCCCTAGCGGGGGGGCCCATGAGCAGTTCTTC | CSARPPSGGAHEQFF
TRBJ2-1 | many | 18 | TRBV4-3 | - | TGCGCCAGCAGCCAAGAATGGGGACTCCCTACCTCTTACAATGAGCAGTTCTTC | CASSQEWGLPTSYNEQFF
TRBJ2-3 | - | 17 | TRBV20-1 | - | TGCAGTGCTAGAGATACAGAGGGGGGGCGTGTCACAGATACGCAGTATTTT | CSARDTEGGRVTDTQYF
TRBJ1-2 | - | 12 | TRBV10-3 | - | TGTGCCATCAGTGCCCGAAACTATGGCTACACCTTC | CAISARNYGYTF
TRBJ1-6 | - | 14 | TRBV14 | - | TGTGCCAGCAGCCCCGTGCAGAGGTCTTCACCCCTCCACTTT | CASSPVQRSSPLHF
TRBJ2-3 | - | 16 | TRBV5-1 | - | TGCGCCAGCAGCTTGGTTGTAGGAGGGAACACAGATACGCAGTATTTT | CASSLVVGGNTDTQYF
TRBJ2-4 | - | 15 | TRBV3-1 | - | TGTGCCAGCAGCCAAGGTGTGGCAGGGAGTAACATTCAGTACTTC | CASSQGVAGSNIQYF
TRBJ2-1 | - | 15 | TRBV7-3 | TRBD2 | TGTGCCAGCAGCTCCTTAGGGCTAGCGGGGTATGAGCAGTTCTTC | CASSSLGLAGYEQFF
TRBJ1-2 | - | 15 | TRBV20-1 | TRBD1 | TGCAGTGCTACGTATGGGGACAGGGATTCTGATGGCTACACCTTC | CSATYGDRDSDGYTF
TRBJ2-1 | - | 14 | TRBV19 | - | TGTGCCAGTAGTATCGGACGGGACGGGAATGAGCAGTTCTTC | CASSIGRDGNEQFF
TRBJ2-7 | - | 15 | TRBV9 | - | TGTGCCAGCAGCGTAGGTGCGGACAGCTCCGACGAGCAGTACTTC | CASSVGADSSDEQYF
TRBJ2-5 | - | 13 | TRBV5-1 | - | TGCGCCAGCAGTCGGGAAATCCAAGAGACCCAGTACTTC | CASSREIQETQYF
TRBJ2-5 | - | 16 | TRBV15 | TRBD1 | TGTGCCACCAGCAGGGGGACAGGGAAAAGTGGGGAGACCCAGTACTTC | CATSRGTGKSGETQYF
TRBJ2-1 | - | 12 | TRBV9 | - | TGTGCCAGCAGCACCGGACAGCACGAGCAGTTCTTC | CASSTGQHEQFF
TRBJ1-5 | many | 14 | TRBV28 | - | TGTGCCTTTCGACGGACGGATAGCAATCAGCCCCAGCATTTT | CAFRRTDSNQPQHF
TRBJ2-7 | - | 12 | TRBV25-1 | - | TGTGCCAGCAACAGCTACTCCTACGAGCAGTACTTC | CASNSYSYEQYF
TRBJ2-4 | - | 16 | TRBV20-1 | TRBD1 | TGCAGTGCTAAGAAGACAGGGATGTCGGGCAAAAACATTCAGTACTTC | CSAKKTGMSGKNIQYF
TRBJ1-1 | few | 14 | TRBV12-3/TRBV12-4 | - | TGTGCCAGCAGTCGATTACAGGGGAACACTGAAGCTTTCTTT | CASSRLQGNTEAFF
TRBJ2-3 | - | 16 | TRBV20-1 | TRBD2 | TGCAGTGCTGACCCCAAAGCGGGGGGACGTTCAGATACGCAGTATTTT | CSADPKAGGRSDTQYF
TRBJ1-2 | few | 13 | TRBV6-6 | TRBD1 | TGTGCCAGCAGCAGGGACAGGGCAAATGGCTACACCTTC | CASSRDRANGYTF
TRBJ2-2 | - | 16 | TRBV6-5 | TRBD1 | TGTGCCAGCAGTTTCCACAGGGGCCCGAACACCGGGGAGCTGTTTTTT | CASSFHRGPNTGELFF
TRBJ2-2 | - | 16 | TRBV20-1 | TRBD2 | TGCAGTGCTTTCCAGCGGGGGGGAGCGAACACCGGGGAGCTGTTTTTT | CSAFQRGGANTGELFF
TRBJ2-3 | many | 12 | TRBV14 | - | TGTGCCAGCAGCCTCTTCACAGATACGCAGTATTTT | CASSLFTDTQYF
TRBJ2-2 | - | 11 | TRBV20-1 | - | TGCAGTGCTAGTCGAGGCGGGGAGCTGTTTTTT | CSASRGGELFF
TRBJ2-3 | - | 14 | TRBV29-1 | TRBD1 | TGCAGCGTTGCCAAGACAGGGGGCGCAGATACGCAGTATTTT | CSVAKTGGADTQYF
TRBJ1-2 | - | 14 | TRBV7-3 | - | TGTGCCAGCAGCTTCAGACCTAATAACTATGGCTACACCTTC | CASSFRPNNYGYTF
TRBJ2-5 | - | 13 | TRBV6-2/TRBV6-3 | - | TGTGCCAGCAGTTACCGCCCGGGCAATGAGCAGTACTTC | CASSYRPGNEQYF
TRBJ1-2 | - | 12 | TRBV15 | - | TGTGCCACCAGCAGAGATTTCGGCACTTACACCTTC | CATSRDFGTYTF
TRBJ2-5 | - | 12 | TRBV29-1 | - | TGCAGCGTTGACGTTAGGGAAGAGACCCAGTACTTC | CSVDVREETQYF
TRBJ2-3 | - | 13 | TRBV2 | TRBD1 | TGTGCCAGCAGGAGACAGGGTGCAGATACGCAGTATTTT | CASRRQGADTQYF
TRBJ2-1 | - | 16 | TRBV9 | TRBD2 | TGTGCCAGCAGCCCCTCCGGACTAGCGGATTACAATGAGCAGTTCTTC | CASSPSGLADYNEQFF
TRBJ2-5 | - | 15 | TRBV24-1 | - | TGTGCCACCAGTGATAGGCGGAGTTTCCAAGAGACCCAGTACTTC | CATSDRRSFQETQYF
TRBJ2-1 | - | 15 | TRBV3-1 | TRBD2 | TGTGCCAGCAGCCAGGGACTAGGTGCCTACAATGAGCAGTTCTTC | CASSQGLGAYNEQFF
TRBJ2-1 | many | 12 | TRBV6-2/TRBV6-3 | - | TGTGCCAGCAGTTACCCCTACAATGAGCAGTTCTTC | CASSYPYNEQFF
TRBJ1-2 | - | 13 | TRBV7-2 | - | TGTGCCAGCAGCTTACAGGGAATGGGTGGCTACACCTTC | CASSLQGMGGYTF
TRBJ2-1 | few | 15 | TRBV4-1 | TRBD2 | TGCGCCAGCAGCCAAGCTAGCGGGGTCTACAATGAGCAGTTCTTC | CASSQASGVYNEQFF
TRBJ1-5 | - | 12 | TRBV6-2/TRBV6-3 | - | TGTGCCAGCAGTCCAAGGGCAGGACCCCAGCATTTT | CASSPRAGPQHF
TRBJ2-4 | - | 15 | TRBV3-1 | - | TGTGCCAGCAGCCAAGCAGCAGTAGCCAAAAACATTCAGTACTTC | CASSQAAVAKNIQYF
TRBJ1-2 | - | 14 | TRBV2 | - | TGTGCCAGCAGTGGAGGCAGGGCAGTCGGTGGCTACACCTTC | CASSGGRAVGGYTF
TRBJ2-5 | many | 15 | TRBV4-3 | TRBD1 | TGCGCCAGCAGCCCCAGAGGGGGCAGCCAAGAGACCCAGTACTTC | CASSPRGGSQETQYF